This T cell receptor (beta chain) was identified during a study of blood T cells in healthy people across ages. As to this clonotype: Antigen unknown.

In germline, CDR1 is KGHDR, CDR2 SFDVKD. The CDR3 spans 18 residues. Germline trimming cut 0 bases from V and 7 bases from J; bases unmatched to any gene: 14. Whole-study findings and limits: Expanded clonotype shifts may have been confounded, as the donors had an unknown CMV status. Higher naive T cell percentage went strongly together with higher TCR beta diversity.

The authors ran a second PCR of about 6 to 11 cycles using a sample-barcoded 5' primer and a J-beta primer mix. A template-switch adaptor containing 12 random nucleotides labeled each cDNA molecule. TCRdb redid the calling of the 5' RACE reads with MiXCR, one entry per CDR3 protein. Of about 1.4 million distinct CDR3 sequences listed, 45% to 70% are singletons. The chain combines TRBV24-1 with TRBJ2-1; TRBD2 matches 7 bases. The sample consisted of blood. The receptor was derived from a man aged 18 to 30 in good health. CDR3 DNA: TGTGCCACCAGTGATTTGTCAGAGGGAGGGACTCCGACGAATGAGCAGTTCTTC. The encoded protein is CATSDLSEGGTPTNEQFF.